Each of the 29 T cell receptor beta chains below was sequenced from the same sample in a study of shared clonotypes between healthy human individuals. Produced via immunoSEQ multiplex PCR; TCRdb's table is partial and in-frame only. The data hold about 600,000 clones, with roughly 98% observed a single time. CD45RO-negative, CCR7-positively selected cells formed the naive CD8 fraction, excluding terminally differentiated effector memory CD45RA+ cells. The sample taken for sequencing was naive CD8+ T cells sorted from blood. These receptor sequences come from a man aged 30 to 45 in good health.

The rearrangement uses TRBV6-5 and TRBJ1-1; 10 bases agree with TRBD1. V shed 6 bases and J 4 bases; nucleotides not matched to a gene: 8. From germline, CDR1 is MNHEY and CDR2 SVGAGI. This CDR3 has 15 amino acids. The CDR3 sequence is CASRQRQGARTEAFF. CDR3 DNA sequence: TGTGCCAGCAGGCAGAGACAGGGGGCGCGCACTGAAGCTTTCTTT.

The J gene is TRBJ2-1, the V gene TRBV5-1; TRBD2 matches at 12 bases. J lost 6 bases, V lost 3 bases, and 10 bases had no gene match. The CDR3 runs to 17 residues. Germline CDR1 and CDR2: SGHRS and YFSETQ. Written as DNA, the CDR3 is TGCGCCAGCAGCTATAGACTAGCGGGAGTTGGGTTCAATGAGCAGTTCTTC. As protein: CASSYRLAGVGFNEQFF.

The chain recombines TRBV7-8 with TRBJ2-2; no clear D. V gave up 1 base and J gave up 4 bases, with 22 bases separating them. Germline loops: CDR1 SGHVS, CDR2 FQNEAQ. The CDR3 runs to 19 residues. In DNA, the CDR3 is TGTGCCAGCAGCTTAGTAAACACCGGGTCCAAAGTTGGCACCGGGGAGCTGTTTTTT. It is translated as CASSLVNTGSKVGTGELFF.

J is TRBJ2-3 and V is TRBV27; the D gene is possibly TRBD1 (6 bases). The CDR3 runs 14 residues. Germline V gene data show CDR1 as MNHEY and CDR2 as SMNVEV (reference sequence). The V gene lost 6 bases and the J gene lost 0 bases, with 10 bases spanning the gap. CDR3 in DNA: TGTGCCAGCAGACAGGGACCTAGCACAGATACGCAGTATTTT. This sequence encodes CASRQGPSTDTQYF.

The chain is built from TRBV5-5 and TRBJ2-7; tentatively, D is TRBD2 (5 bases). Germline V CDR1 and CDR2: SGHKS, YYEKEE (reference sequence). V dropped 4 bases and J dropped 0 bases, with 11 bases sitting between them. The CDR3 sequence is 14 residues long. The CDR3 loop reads CASSGRDLSYEQYF. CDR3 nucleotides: TGTGCCAGCAGCGGACGGGATCTCTCCTACGAGCAGTACTTC.

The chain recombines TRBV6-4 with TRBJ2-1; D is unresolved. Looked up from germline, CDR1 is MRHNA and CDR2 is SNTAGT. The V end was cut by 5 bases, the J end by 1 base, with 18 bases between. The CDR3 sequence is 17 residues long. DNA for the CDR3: TGTGCCAGCAGTCGATCTCTCATTGGCCCGTCCTACAATGAGCAGTTCTTC. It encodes CASSRSLIGPSYNEQFF.

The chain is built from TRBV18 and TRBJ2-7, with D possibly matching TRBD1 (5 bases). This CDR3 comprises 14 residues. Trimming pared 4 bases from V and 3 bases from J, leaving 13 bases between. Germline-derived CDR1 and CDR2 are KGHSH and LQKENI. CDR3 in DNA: TGTGCCAGCTCACACCCGGACAAACACTACGAGCAGTACTTC. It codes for CASSHPDKHYEQYF.

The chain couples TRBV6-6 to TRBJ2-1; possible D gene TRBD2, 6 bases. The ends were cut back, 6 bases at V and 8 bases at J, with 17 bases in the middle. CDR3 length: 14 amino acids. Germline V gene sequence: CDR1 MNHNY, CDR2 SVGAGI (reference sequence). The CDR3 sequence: CASSPPGVGDEQFF. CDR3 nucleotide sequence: TGTGCCAGCAGCCCCCCGGGAGTTGGCGATGAGCAGTTCTTC.

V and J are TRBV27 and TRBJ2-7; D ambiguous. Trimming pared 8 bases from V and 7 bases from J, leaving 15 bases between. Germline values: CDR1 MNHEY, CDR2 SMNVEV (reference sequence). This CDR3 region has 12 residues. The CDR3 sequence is CASYLSSREQYF. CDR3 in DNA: TGTGCCAGCTATCTCTCGTCAAGGGAGCAGTACTTC.

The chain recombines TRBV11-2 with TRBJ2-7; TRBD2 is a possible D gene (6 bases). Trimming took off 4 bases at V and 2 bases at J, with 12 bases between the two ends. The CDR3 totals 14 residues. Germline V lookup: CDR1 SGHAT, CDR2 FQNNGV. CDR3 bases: TGTGCCAGCAGCTGGCAGACTAGTCCCTACGAGCAGTACTTC. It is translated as CASSWQTSPYEQYF.

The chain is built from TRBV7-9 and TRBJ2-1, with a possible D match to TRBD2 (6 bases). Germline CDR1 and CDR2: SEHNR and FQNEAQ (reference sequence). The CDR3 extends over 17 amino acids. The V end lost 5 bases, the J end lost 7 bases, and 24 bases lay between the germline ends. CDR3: CASSPRRVSTSDNEQFF. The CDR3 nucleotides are TGTGCCAGCAGCCCTAGGAGGGTCTCCACCTCGGATAATGAGCAGTTCTTC.

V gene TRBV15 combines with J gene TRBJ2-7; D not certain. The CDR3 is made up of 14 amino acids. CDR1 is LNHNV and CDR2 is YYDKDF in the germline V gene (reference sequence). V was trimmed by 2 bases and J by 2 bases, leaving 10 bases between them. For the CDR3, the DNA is TGTGCCACCAGCAGAACACCGATGACCTACGAGCAGTACTTC. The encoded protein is CATSRTPMTYEQYF.

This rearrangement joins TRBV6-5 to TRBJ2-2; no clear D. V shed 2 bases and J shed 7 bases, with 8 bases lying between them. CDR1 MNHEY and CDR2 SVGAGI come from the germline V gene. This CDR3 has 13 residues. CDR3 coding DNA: TGTGCCAGCAGTTACGCTAAGTTCGGGGAGCTGTTTTTT. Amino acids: CASSYAKFGELFF.

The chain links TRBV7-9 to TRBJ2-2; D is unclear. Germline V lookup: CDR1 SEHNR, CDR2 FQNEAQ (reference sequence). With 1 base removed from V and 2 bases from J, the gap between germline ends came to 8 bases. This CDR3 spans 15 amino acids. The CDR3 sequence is CASSLGDTNTGELFF. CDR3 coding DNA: TGTGCCAGCAGCTTAGGCGATACAAACACCGGGGAGCTGTTTTTT.

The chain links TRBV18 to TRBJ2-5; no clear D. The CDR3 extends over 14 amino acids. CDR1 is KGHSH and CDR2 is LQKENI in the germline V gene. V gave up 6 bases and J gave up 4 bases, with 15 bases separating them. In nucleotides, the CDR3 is TGTGCCAGCTCCCAAACGCGGAATATAGAGACCCAGTACTTC. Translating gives CASSQTRNIETQYF.

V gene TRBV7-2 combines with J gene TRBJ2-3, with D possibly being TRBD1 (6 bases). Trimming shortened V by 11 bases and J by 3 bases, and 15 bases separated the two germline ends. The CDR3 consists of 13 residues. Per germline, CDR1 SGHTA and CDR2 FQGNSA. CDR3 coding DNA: TGTGCCTCATGTTACAGGGTAACAGATACGCAGTATTTT. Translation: CASCYRVTDTQYF.

CDR3 nucleotide sequence: TGCGCCAGCAGCCCTGGCTCGGCCTACAATGAGCAGTTCTTC. Translating gives CASSPGSAYNEQFF. The chain has TRBV4-1 and TRBJ2-1; D is ambiguous. V dropped 4 bases and J dropped 2 bases, with 9 bases sitting between them. CDR1 and CDR2 from the germline V gene are MGHRA and YSYEKL. The CDR3 covers 14 residues.

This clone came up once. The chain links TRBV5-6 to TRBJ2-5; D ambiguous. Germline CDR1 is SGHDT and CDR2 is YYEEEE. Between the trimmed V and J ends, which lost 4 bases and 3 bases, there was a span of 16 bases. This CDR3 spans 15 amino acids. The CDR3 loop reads CASSPRFGREETQYF. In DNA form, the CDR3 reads TGTGCCAGCAGCCCCCGATTCGGCCGGGAAGAGACCCAGTACTTC.

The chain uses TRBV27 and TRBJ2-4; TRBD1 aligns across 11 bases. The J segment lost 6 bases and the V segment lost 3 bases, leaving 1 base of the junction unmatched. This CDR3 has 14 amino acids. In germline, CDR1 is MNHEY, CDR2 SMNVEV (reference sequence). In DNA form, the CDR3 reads TGTGCCAGCAGTTTGGGACAGGGGGGAAACATTCAGTACTTC. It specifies CASSLGQGGNIQYF.

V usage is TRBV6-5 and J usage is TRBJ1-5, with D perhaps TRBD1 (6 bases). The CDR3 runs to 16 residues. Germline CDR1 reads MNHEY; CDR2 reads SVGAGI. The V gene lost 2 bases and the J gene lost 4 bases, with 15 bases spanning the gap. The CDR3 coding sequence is TGTGCCAGCAGTTACCGACAGGTAGGGCGGAATCAGCCCCAGCATTTT. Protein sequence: CASSYRQVGRNQPQHF.

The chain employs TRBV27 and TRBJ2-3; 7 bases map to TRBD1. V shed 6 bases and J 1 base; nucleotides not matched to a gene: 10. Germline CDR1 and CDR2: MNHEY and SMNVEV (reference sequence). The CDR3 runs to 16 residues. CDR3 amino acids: CASSPLWQGGTDTQYF. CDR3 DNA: TGTGCCAGCAGCCCCCTTTGGCAGGGGGGCACAGATACGCAGTATTTT.

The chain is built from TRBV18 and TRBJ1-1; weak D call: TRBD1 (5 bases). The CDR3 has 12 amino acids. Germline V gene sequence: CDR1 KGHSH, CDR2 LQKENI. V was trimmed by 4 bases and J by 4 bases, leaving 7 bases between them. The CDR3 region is CASSQGITEAFF. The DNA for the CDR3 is TGTGCCAGCTCACAGGGGATCACTGAAGCTTTCTTT. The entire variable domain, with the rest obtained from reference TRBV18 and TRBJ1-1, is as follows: NAGVMQNPRHLVRRRGQEARLRCSPMKGHSHVYWYRQLPEEGLKFMVYLQKENIIDESGMPKERFSAEFPKEGPSILRIQQVVRGDSAAYFCASSQGITEAFFGQGTRLTVV.

DNA of the CDR3: TGTGCCAGCAGCTACGGACAGGAAACAGATACGCAGTATTTT. It encodes CASSYGQETDTQYF. The rearrangement uses TRBV7-9 and TRBJ2-3; 7 nucleotides match TRBD1. Per germline, CDR1 SEHNR and CDR2 FQNEAQ (reference sequence). This CDR3 is 14 amino acids long. V gave up 4 bases and J gave up 3 bases; unmatched junction bases: 4.

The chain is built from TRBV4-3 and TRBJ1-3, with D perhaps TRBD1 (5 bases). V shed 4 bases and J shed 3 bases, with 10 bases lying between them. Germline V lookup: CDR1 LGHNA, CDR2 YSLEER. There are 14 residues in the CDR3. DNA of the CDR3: TGCGCCAGCAGCCCACGGAGGGGTGGAAACACCATATATTTT. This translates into CASSPRRGGNTIYF.

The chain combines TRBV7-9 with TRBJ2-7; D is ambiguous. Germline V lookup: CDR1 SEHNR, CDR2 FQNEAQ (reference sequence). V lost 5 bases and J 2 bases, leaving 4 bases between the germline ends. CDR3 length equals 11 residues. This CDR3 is CASSGAYEQYF. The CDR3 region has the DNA TGTGCCAGCAGCGGGGCCTACGAGCAGTACTTC.

CDR3 protein: CASSIVYGTGELFF. The CDR3 DNA is TGTGCCAGCAGTATCGTTTATGGGACCGGGGAGCTGTTTTTT. The chain combines TRBV27 with TRBJ2-2; D gene ambiguous. Trimming left V 5 bases short and J 5 bases short, with 12 bases between. The germline V gene has CDR1 MNHEY and CDR2 SMNVEV (reference sequence). This CDR3 is 14 amino acids long.

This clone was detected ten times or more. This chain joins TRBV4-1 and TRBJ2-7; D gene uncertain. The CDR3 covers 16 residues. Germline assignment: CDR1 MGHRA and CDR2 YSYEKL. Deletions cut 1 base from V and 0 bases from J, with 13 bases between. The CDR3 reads CASSQVAVPSSYEQYF. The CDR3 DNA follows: TGCGCCAGCAGCCAAGTTGCAGTACCGAGCTCCTACGAGCAGTACTTC.

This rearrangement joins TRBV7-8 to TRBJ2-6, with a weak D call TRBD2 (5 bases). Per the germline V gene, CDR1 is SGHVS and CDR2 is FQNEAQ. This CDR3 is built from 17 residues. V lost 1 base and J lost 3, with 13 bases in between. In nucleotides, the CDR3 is TGTGCCAGCAGCTTAGGAGGGCGGTCCCTTGGGGCCAACGTCCTGACTTTC. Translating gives CASSLGGRSLGANVLTF. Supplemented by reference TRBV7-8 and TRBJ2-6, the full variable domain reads GAGVSQSPRYKVAKRGQDVALRCDPISGHVSLFWYQQALGQGPEFLTYFQNEAQLDKSGLPSDRFFAERPEGSVSTLKIQRTQQEDSAVYLCASSLGGRSLGANVLTFGAGSRLTVL.

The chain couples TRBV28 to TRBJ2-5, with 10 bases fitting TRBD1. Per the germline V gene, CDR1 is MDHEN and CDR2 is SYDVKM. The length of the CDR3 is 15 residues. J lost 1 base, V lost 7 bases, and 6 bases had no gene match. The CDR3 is CASKLTGGFQETQYF. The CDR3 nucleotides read TGTGCCAGCAAACTGACAGGGGGCTTCCAAGAGACCCAGTACTTC.